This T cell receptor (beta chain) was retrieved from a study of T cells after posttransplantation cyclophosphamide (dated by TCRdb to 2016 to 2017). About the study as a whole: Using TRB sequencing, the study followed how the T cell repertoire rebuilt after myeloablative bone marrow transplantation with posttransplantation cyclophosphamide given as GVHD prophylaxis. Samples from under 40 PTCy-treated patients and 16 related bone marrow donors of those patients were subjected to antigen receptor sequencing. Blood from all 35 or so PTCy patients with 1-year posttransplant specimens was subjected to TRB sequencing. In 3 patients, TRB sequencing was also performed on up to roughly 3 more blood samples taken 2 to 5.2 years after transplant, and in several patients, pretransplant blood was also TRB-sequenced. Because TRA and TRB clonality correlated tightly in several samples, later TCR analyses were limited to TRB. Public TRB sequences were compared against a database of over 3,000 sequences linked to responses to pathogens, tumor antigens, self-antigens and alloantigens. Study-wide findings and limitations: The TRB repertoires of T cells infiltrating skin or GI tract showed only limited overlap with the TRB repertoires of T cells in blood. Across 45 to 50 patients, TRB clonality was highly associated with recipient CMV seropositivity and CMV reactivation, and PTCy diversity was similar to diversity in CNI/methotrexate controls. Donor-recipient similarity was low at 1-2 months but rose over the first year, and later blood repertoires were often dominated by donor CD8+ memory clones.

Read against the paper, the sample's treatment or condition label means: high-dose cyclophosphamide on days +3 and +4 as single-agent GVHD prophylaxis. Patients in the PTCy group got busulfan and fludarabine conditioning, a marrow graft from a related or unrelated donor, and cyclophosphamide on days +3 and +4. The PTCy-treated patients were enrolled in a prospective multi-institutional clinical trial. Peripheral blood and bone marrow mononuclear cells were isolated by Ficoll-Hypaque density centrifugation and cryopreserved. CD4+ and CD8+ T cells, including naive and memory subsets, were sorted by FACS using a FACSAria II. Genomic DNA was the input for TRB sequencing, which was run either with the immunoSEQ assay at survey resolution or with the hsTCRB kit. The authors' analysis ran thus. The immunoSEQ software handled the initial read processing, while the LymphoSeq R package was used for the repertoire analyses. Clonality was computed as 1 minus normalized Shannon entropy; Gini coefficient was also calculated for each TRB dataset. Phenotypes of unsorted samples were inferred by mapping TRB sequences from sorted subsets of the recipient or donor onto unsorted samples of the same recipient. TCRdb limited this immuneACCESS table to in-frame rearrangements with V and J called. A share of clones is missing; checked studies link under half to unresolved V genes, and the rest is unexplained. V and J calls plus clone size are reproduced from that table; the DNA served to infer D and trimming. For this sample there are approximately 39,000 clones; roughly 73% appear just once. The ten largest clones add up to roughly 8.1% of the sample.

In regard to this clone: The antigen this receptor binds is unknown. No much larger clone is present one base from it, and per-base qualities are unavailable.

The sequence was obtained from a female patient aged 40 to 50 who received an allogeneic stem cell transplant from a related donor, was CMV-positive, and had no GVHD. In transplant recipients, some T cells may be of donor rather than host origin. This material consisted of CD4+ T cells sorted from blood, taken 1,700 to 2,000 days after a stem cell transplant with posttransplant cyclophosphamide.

The CDR3 region reads CASSPGGKFGVWDNQPQHF. The DNA is as follows: TGCGCCAGCAGCCCGGGGGGGAAGTTTGGGGTCTGGGACAATCAGCCCCAGCATTTT. The V gene is TRBV5-1 and the J gene is TRBJ1-5; tentative D gene TRBD1, with 5 bases matching. There are 19 amino acids in the CDR3, from cysteine to phenylalanine inclusive. Only CDR3 DNA remains: 57 bases, in frame from the first base. From the germline V gene, CDR1 is SGHRS and CDR2 is YFSETQ. V is clipped by 4 bases and J by 3 bases, and the sequence between their germline boundaries is 26 bases long.